This T cell receptor beta chain appears in the sequencing data of a study of tumor and adjacent non-tumor tissue in lung cancer. Study overall: Histology: 12 adenocarcinoma, a couple of squamous cell carcinoma, 1 small cell lung cancer. Patients were aged about 30 to 85, 9 to 10 men and roughly 5 women, stage I to III.

Looked up from germline, CDR1 is MNHNS and CDR2 is SASEGT. This CDR3 region has 15 residues. The study's findings and limits: Normal lung showed higher cumulative top 100 clone frequency than tumor.

The library came from three nested PCR rounds adapted from ARM-PCR protocols. TCRdb independently ran MiXCR on the multiplex PCR reads; one entry per CDR3 protein. The sample consists of under 150,000 distinct CDR3 sequences, roughly 70% of them appearing once. No cell sorting was done before RNA was extracted from the tissue. Chemotherapy-naive patients with new lung cancer underwent thoracic surgery in China, August–late 2014. On this clonotype: What it binds is not known. Its ends do not fully match the called genes, so a read error is possible.

Sequenced material: lung tumor tissue. This TCR was recovered from a man in his sixties with small cell lung cancer. The chain couples TRBV6-1 to TRBJ1-5, with 9 bases matching TRBD1. CDR3 DNA: TGTGCCAGCAATGAAGACCGGGACAGGGCTCAGTCCCAGCATTTT. Translation gives CASNEDRDRAQSQHF.